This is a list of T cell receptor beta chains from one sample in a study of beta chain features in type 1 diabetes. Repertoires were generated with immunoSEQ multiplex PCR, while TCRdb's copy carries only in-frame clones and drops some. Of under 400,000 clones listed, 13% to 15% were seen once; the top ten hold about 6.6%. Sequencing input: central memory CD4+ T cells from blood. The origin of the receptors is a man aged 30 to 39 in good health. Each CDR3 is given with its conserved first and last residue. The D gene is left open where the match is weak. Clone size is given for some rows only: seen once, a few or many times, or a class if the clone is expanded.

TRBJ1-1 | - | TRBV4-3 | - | TGCGCCAGCAGCCAAGAGGTGATAAAAACTGAAGCTTTCTTT | CASSQEVIKTEAFF
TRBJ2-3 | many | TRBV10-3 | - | TGTGCCATCATAGGACTCGCCCGCACAGATACGCAGTATTTT | CAIIGLARTDTQYF
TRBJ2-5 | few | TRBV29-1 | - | TGCAGCCAGGGAGAGGGTCAAGAGACCCAGTACTTC | CSQGEGQETQYF
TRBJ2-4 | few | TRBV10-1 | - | TGCGCCAGCAGTGGCCAGGGGAGGCACATTCAGTACTTC | CASSGQGRHIQYF
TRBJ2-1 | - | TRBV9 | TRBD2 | TGTGCCAGCAGCCCGAGGGTGGCTAGCGGGACCCTCTCGCATGAGCAGTTCTTC | CASSPRVASGTLSHEQFF
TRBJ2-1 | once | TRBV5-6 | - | TGTGCCAGCAGCCAGACGTACAATGAGCAGTTCTTC | CASSQTYNEQFF
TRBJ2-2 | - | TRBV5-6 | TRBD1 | TGTGCCAGCAGCTTGGGACAGGGGGCGAGCGGGGAGCTGTTTTTT | CASSLGQGASGELFF
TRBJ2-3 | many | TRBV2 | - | TGTGCCAGCAGTGAAGGGATGGGTACGCAGTATTTT | CASSEGMGTQYF
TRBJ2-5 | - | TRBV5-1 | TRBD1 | TGCGCCAGCAGCTTGGCCAACAGGGGAAGAGGTGAGACCCAGTACTTC | CASSLANRGRGETQYF
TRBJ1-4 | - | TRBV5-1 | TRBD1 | TGCGCCAGCAGCGAACAGGGGCTGAGAGAAAAACTGTTTTTT | CASSEQGLREKLFF
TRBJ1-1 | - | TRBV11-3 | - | TGTGCCAGCAGCTTAGATCCTGTTACAGCTATGAACACTGAAGCTTTCTTT | CASSLDPVTAMNTEAFF
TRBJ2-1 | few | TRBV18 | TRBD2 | TGTGCCAGCTCACCCAAACTAGCGCAAAGCTCCTACAATGAGCAGTTCTTC | CASSPKLAQSSYNEQFF
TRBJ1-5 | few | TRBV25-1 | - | TGTGCCAGCAGTGAATCCAGTGTTGGTCAGCCCCAGCATTTT | CASSESSVGQPQHF